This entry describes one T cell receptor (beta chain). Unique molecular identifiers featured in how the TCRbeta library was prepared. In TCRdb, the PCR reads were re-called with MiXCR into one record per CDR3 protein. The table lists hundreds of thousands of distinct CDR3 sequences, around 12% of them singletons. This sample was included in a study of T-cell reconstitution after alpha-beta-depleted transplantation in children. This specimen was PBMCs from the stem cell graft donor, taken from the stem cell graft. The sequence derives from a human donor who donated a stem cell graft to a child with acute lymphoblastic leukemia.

CDR3 protein: CASTGQRHYNEQFF. The CDR3 nucleotides are TGTGCCAGCACGGGACAGAGACATTACAATGAGCAGTTCTTC. The V call is TRBV7-9, the J call TRBJ2-1, with TRBD1 matching 7 bases. Germline lookup yields CDR1 SEHNR and CDR2 FQNEAQ (reference sequence). The CDR3 totals 14 residues. Trimming at V came to 7 bases and at J to 4 bases, leaving 7 bases not matched to a gene.